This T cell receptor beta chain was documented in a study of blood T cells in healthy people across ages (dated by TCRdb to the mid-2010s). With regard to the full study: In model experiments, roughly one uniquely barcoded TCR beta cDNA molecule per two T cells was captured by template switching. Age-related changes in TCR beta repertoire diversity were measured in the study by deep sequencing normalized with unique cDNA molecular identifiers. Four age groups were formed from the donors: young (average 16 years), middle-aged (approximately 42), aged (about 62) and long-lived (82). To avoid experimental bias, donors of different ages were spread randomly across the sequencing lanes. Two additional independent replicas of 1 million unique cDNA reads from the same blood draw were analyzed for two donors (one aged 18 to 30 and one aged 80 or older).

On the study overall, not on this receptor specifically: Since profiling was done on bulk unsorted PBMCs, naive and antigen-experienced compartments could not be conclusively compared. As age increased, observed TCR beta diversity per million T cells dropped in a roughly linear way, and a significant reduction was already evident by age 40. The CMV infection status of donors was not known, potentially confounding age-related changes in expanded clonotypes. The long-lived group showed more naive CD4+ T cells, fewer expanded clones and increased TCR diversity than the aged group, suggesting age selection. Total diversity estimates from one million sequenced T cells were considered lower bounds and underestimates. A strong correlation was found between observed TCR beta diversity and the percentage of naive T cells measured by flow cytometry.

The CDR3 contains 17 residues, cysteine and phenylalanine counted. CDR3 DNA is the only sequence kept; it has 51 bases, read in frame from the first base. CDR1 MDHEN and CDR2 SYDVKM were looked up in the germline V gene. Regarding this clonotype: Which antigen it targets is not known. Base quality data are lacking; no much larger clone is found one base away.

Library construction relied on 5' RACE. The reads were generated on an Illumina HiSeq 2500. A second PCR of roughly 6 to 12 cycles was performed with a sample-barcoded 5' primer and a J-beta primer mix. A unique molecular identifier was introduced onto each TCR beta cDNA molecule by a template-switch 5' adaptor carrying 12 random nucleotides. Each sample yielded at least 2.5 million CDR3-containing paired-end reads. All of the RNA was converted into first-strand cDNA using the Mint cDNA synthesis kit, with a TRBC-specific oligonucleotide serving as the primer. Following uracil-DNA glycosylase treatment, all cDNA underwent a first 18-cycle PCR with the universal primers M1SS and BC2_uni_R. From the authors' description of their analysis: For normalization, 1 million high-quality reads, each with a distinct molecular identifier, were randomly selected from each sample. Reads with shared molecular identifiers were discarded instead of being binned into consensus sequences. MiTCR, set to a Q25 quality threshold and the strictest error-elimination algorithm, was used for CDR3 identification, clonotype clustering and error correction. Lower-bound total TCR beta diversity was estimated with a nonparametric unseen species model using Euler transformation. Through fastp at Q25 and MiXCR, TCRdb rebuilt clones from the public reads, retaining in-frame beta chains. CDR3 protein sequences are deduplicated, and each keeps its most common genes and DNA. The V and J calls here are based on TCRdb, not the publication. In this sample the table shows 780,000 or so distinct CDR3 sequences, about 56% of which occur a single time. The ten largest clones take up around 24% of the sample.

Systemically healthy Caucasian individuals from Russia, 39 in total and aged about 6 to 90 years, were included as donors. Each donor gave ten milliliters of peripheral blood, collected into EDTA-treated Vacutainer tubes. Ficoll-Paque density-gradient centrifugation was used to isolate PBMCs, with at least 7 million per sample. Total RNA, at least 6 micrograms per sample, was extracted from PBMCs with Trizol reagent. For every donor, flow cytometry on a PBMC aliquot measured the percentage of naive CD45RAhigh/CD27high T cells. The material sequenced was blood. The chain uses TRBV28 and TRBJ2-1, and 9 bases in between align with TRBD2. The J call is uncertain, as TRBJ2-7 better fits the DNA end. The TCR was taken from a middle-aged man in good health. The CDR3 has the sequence CASSSTSGPRSYNEQYF. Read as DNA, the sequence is TGTGCCAGCAGTTCAACTAGCGGGCCCCGCTCCTACAATGAGCAGTACTTC.